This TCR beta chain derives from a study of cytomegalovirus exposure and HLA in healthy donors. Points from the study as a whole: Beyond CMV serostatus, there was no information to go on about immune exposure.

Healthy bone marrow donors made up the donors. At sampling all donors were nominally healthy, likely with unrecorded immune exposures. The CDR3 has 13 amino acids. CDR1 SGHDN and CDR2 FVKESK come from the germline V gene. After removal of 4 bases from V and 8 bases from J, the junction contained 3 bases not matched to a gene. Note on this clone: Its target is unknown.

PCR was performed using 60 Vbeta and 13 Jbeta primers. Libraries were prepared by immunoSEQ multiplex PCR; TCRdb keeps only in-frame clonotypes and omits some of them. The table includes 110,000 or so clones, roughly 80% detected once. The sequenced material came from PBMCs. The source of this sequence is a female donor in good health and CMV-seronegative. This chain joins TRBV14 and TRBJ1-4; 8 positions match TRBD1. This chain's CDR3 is CASSRDRGEKLFF. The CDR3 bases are TGTGCCAGCAGCCGTGACAGGGGAGAAAAACTGTTTTTT. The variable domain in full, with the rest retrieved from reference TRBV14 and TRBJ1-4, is EAGVTQFPSHSVIEKGQTVTLRCDPISGHDNLYWYRRVMGKEIKFLLHFVKESKQDESGMPNNRFLAERTGGTYSTLKVQPAELEDSGVYFCASSRDRGEKLFFGSGTQLSVL.